Each of the 3 T cell receptor beta chains below was sequenced from the same sample in a study of beta chain features in type 1 diabetes. Reverse transcribing all isolated RNA meant expressed TCRB transcripts were sequenced. Only in-frame clones appear in the TCRdb table, and some are missing; sequencing was by immunoSEQ multiplex PCR. The sample has about 180,000 clones; approximately 13% are singletons. Material: central memory CD4+ T cells from blood. These receptors were taken from a woman aged 18-35 years in good health.

This sequence joins TRBV27 and TRBJ1-5; the match to TRBD1 covers 7 bases. The CDR3 has 17 residues. The germline V gene has CDR1 MNHEY and CDR2 SMNVEV (reference sequence). V was pared by 5 bases and J by 1 base, with 11 bases of the junction left unmatched. The chain's CDR3 is CASSTLQTGRSNQPQHF. In DNA, the CDR3 is TGTGCCAGCAGTACACTTCAGACAGGGAGGAGCAATCAGCCCCAGCATTTT.

The table lists this clone with a few counts. V is TRBV7-9 and J is TRBJ2-3; D unresolved. CDR1 SEHNR and CDR2 FQNEAQ come from the germline V gene (reference sequence). This CDR3 spans 13 amino acids. The V end was cut by 2 bases, the J end by 8 bases, with 11 bases between. The CDR3 reads CASSLKNAATQYF. The CDR3 bases are TGTGCCAGCAGCTTAAAAAACGCGGCTACGCAGTATTTT.

This sequence joins TRBV5-6 and TRBJ1-2; 10 bases agree with TRBD1. With V trimmed by 4 bases and J by 6 bases, 12 bases remained unmatched. The germline gives CDR1 SGHDT, CDR2 YYEEEE. This CDR3 spans 16 amino acids. DNA for the CDR3: TGTGCCAGCAGCCCTCTGGGACAGGGGTGGGACGATGGCTACACCTTC. This gives the protein CASSPLGQGWDDGYTF.